A single sample gave rise to the 15 T cell receptor beta chains below, sequenced in a study of PD-1 blockade in classical Hodgkin lymphoma. Each and every patient relapsed after autologous stem cell transplantation, and patients got differing brentuximab vedotin exposure. The protocol was immunoSEQ multiplex PCR, while the TCRdb copy is restricted to in-frame clones and leaves out a portion. The sample shows about 150,000 clones, about 78% of them seen only once. Sample: peripheral blood mononuclear cells (PBMCs), taken before the second cycle of nivolumab. The receptors originated from a human donor with classical Hodgkin lymphoma.

The chain has TRBV28 and TRBJ2-5; a weak D match, TRBD2 (5 bases). This CDR3 contains 14 residues. The V gene lost 4 bases and the J gene lost 4 bases, with 13 bases spanning the gap. CDR1 and CDR2 from the germline V gene are MDHEN and SYDVKM. This CDR3 reads CASSSAVGGETQYF. In DNA form, the CDR3 reads TGTGCCAGCAGTTCTGCGGTTGGAGGAGAGACCCAGTACTTC.

Only a few counts were recorded for this clone. The CDR3 is CASSLGLTEPPLHF. For the CDR3, the DNA is TGCGCCAGCAGCTTGGGCCTGACAGAACCACCCCTCCACTTT. This rearrangement joins TRBV5-1 to TRBJ1-6; possibly TRBD1 for D (5 bases). The CDR3 is made up of 14 amino acids. V was shortened by 0 bases and J by 11 bases, with 12 bases between the two germline ends. Per germline, CDR1 SGHRS and CDR2 YFSETQ.

The J gene is TRBJ2-3, the V gene TRBV11-2, with 9 bases identical to TRBD2. This CDR3 is built from 15 residues. The germline CDR1 and CDR2 sequences are SGHAT and FQNNGV. Germline trimming cut 5 bases from V and 7 bases from J; bases unmatched to any gene: 10. CDR3 sequence (DNA): TGTGCCAGCAGCGCCAGCGGGGGGAGCGGGTATACGCAGTATTTT. Its translation is CASSASGGSGYTQYF.

This clone was found many times. The chain has TRBV6-5 and TRBJ1-2, with 7 bases lining up with TRBD1. The CDR3 has 13 amino acids. From germline, CDR1 is MNHEY and CDR2 SVGAGI. V was pared by 6 bases and J by 7 bases, with 8 bases of the junction left unmatched. In DNA form, the CDR3 reads TGTGCCAGCAGAACCGGACAGGCGACTGGCTACACCTTC. This encodes CASRTGQATGYTF.

The chain employs TRBV7-2 and TRBJ2-3, with 12 bases that match TRBD2. After removal of 1 base from V and 0 bases from J, the junction contained 8 bases not matched to a gene. CDR3 length: 19 residues. Germline CDR1 is SGHTA and CDR2 is FQGNSA. The CDR3 nucleotides are TGTGCCAGCAGCTTAGTATTTGGTCTAGCGGGGGGGAGCACAGATACGCAGTATTTT. It yields the protein CASSLVFGLAGGSTDTQYF.

The chain uses TRBV7-8 and TRBJ1-6; 7 positions match TRBD1. The V gene end was trimmed by 5 bases and the J gene end by 0 bases; junction bases not matched to a gene: 10. This CDR3 spans 18 amino acids. Germline V gives CDR1 SGHVS, CDR2 FQNEAQ. CDR3 in DNA: TGTGCCAGCAGCGGCCGAAGAAACAGGGGCTCCTATAATTCACCCCTCCACTTT. Its protein product is CASSGRRNRGSYNSPLHF.

The gene calls are TRBV5-4 and TRBJ1-2; D may be TRBD1 (6 bases). Germline lookup yields CDR1 SGHNT and CDR2 YYREEE (reference sequence). The CDR3 length is 15 residues. The V gene lost 3 bases and the J gene lost 3 bases, with 15 bases spanning the gap. For the CDR3, the DNA is TGTGCCAGCAGCTATCCCTACAGGGCATACTATGGCTACACCTTC. Protein: CASSYPYRAYYGYTF.

This chain uses TRBV2 with TRBJ1-5, with D maybe TRBD1 (5 bases). This CDR3 contains 15 residues. CDR1 and CDR2 from the germline V gene are SNHLY and FYNNEI. Trimming removed 2 bases from V and 5 bases from J, with 13 bases in between. CDR3 nucleotide sequence: TGTGCCAGCAGTGAACTTCAGGGAGTATATCAGCCCCAGCATTTT. It specifies CASSELQGVYQPQHF.

The chain uses TRBV10-3 and TRBJ1-1; tentative D call: TRBD1 (6 bases). The CDR3 consists of 13 residues. Germline values: CDR1 ENHRY, CDR2 SYGVKD. Trimming took 6 bases from V and 1 from J, leaving 9 bases between them. The CDR3 loop reads CAISPDRNTEAFF. The CDR3 DNA reads TGTGCCATCAGCCCGGACAGGAACACTGAAGCTTTCTTT.

The rearrangement joins TRBV6-6 to TRBJ2-7; either TRBD1 or TRBD2 may fit D (6 bases each). The germline V gene encodes CDR1 MNHNY and CDR2 SVGAGI (reference sequence). Between the trimmed V and J ends, which lost 7 bases and 2 bases, there was a span of 15 bases. The CDR3 spans 14 residues. The CDR3 protein is CASTHPGAPYEQYF. The CDR3 DNA is TGTGCCAGCACCCATCCGGGGGCACCCTACGAGCAGTACTTC.

The J gene is TRBJ1-1, the V gene TRBV11-1, with D tentatively TRBD1 (5 bases). CDR3 length: 14 amino acids. CDR1 SGHAT and CDR2 FQDESV come from the germline V gene (reference sequence). V was clipped by 5 bases and J by 7 bases, with 17 bases between them. This CDR3 reads CASSPRGSKNEAFF. In DNA, the CDR3 is TGTGCCAGCAGCCCACGGGGCAGTAAAAATGAAGCTTTCTTT.

This chain links TRBV6-5 with TRBJ1-6; 8 bases map to TRBD1. The CDR3 runs 14 residues. In germline, CDR1 is MNHEY, CDR2 SVGAGI. V trimming: 6 bases; J trimming: 9 bases; junction bases outside the gene matches: 7. The CDR3 coding sequence is TGTGCCAGCAGCCGACAGGGGATGGGTTCACCCCTCCACTTT. Amino acid sequence: CASSRQGMGSPLHF.

The V and J genes are TRBV19 and TRBJ2-6; 10 nucleotides line up with TRBD1. Germline values: CDR1 LNHDA, CDR2 SQIVND (reference sequence). The CDR3 sequence is 18 residues long. V was pared by 4 bases and J by 0 bases, with 6 bases of the junction left unmatched. The CDR3 spells CASSRIWTGGSGANVLTF. CDR3 nucleotide sequence: TGTGCCAGTAGTAGGATTTGGACAGGGGGCTCTGGGGCCAACGTCCTGACTTTC.

The chain has TRBV7-6 and TRBJ1-1; D call uncertain. V gave up 5 bases and J gave up 1 base, with 8 bases separating them. This CDR3 has 13 residues. Germline V lookup: CDR1 SGHVS, CDR2 FNYEAQ. CDR3 sequence (DNA): TGTGCCAGCAGCCCCCTACCGAACACTGAAGCTTTCTTT. Amino acids: CASSPLPNTEAFF.

V is TRBV5-1 and J is TRBJ2-7; either TRBD1 or TRBD2 may fit D (5 bases each). The CDR3 has 13 amino acids. The V gene lost 5 bases and the J gene lost 3 bases, with 12 bases spanning the gap. The germline V gene has CDR1 SGHRS and CDR2 YFSETQ. The CDR3 here is CASSEGLDYEQYF. Here the CDR3 DNA reads TGCGCCAGCAGTGAGGGGTTGGACTACGAGCAGTACTTC.